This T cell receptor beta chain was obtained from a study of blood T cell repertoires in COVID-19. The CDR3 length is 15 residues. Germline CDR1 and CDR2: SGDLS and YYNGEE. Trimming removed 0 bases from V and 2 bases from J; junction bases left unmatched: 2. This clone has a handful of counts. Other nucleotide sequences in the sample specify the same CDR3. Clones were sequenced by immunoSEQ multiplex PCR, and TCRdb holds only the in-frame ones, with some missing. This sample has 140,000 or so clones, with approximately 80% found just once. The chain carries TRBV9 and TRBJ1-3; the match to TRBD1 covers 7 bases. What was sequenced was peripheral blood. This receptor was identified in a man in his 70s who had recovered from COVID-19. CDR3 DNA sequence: TGTGCCAGCAGCGTAGAAGGGGGCGCTGGAAACACCATATATTTT. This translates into CASSVEGGAGNTIYF.